The present entry profiles one T cell receptor (beta chain) with its context. The CDR3 loop spans 16 amino acids. CDR1 MNHNS and CDR2 SASEGT come from the germline V gene. V trimming: 2 bases; J trimming: 2 bases; junction bases outside the gene matches: 5. These data originate in a study of blood T cell repertoires in COVID-19. Original methodology: Estimation of nucleated cell counts was performed using reference gene primer amplification. TCRdb's copy holds only in-frame clones and misses some; the assay was immunoSEQ multiplex PCR. Clonal size and the V and J genes are those of that table, whereas D and trimming came from the DNA. Seen here are around 210,000 clones, 84% observed once, and the top ten hold over 6%.

V is TRBV6-1 and J is TRBJ2-7, with 11 bases fitting TRBD2. This receptor was identified in a woman older than 75 with COVID-19, enrolled during active disease. The material sequenced was peripheral blood. The CDR3 region is CASSEPNSGGAYEQYF. DNA for the CDR3: TGTGCCAGCAGTGAACCAAATAGCGGGGGGGCCTACGAGCAGTACTTC.